This T cell receptor beta chain was obtained from a study of cytomegalovirus exposure and HLA in healthy donors. A few counts support this clone. The CDR3 spans 15 residues. Germline V gene sequence: CDR1 SQVTM, CDR2 ANQGSEA. V lost 2 bases and J lost 5, with 15 bases in between. Only in-frame clones appear in the TCRdb table, and some are missing; sequencing was by immunoSEQ multiplex PCR. The table includes 150,000 to 200,000 clones, around four fifths detected once. The chain carries TRBV29-1 and TRBJ2-2, with D tentatively TRBD2 (6 bases). The TCR sequence derives from a man aged 30-40 years in good health and CMV-seropositive. The sequenced sample consisted of PBMCs. The CDR3 DNA sequence: TGCAGCGTTGAACTGCGGAGGGGAACGACCGGGGAGCTGTTTTTT. Residues: CSVELRRGTTGELFF.